This T cell receptor (beta chain) was documented in a study of blood T cell repertoires in COVID-19. The CDR3 is 15 residues long. The germline V gene encodes CDR1 SGHRS and CDR2 YFSETQ. Trimming took off 5 bases at V and 0 bases at J, with 13 bases between the two ends. The table came from immunoSEQ multiplex PCR; TCRdb's copy has only in-frame clones and leaves some out. The sample holds roughly 110,000 clones, around 86% seen once. The source material was peripheral blood. The clonotype was recovered from a man aged 65-85 years with acute or convalescent COVID-19. This chain joins TRBV5-1 and TRBJ2-3; the D gene is possibly TRBD2 (5 bases). This CDR3 reads CASREIGGSTDTQYF. In nucleotides, the CDR3 is TGCGCCAGCAGAGAAATAGGCGGGAGCACAGATACGCAGTATTTT. Full variable domain (outside the CDR3, taken from reference TRBV5-1 and TRBJ2-3): KAGVTQTPRYLIKTRGQQVTLSCSPISGHRSVSWYQQTPGQGLQFLFEYFSETQRNKGNFPGRFSGRQFSNSRSEMNVSTLELGDSALYLCASREIGGSTDTQYFGPGTRLTVL.